The clone carrying this T cell receptor beta chain was detected once. An end of the junction does not agree with germline; a read error may underlie this. Sequencing was performed with immunoSEQ multiplex PCR; in TCRdb, only in-frame clones are kept and a portion is missing. The sample contains about 140,000 clones, around 89% of which appear only once. The length of the CDR3 is 11 residues. Per germline, CDR1 MNHEY and CDR2 SVGAGI. These data come from a study of blood T cell repertoires in COVID-19. Turning to the study itself: The United States, Italy and Spain provided the acute and convalescent COVID-19 samples.

The sequence derives from a human donor with COVID-19, enrolled during active disease. The donor label of this sample is uncertain. The V gene is TRBV6-5, the J gene TRBJ2-5; 9 bases match TRBD2. The sample comprised peripheral blood. The CDR3 sequence: CASSTAGGHHF. The CDR3 region has the DNA TGTGCCAGCAGTACCGCGGGAGGGCATCACTTC.